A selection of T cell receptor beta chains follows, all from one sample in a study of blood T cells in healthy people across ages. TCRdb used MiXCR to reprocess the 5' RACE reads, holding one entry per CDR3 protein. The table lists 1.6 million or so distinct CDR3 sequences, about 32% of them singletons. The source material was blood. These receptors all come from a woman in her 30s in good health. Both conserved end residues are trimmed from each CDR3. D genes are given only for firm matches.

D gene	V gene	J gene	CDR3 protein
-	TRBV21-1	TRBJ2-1	ASSKTGGGYNEQF
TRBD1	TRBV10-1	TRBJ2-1	ASSEGTARAEQF
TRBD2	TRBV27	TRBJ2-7	ASSLGTSGSLIYEQY
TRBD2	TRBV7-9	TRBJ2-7	ASSLREGVGEQY
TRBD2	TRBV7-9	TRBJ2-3	ASSPSSQRGGPDTQY
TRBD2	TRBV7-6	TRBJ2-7	ASSPTSVPYEQY
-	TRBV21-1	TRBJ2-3	ASSGGRRDTQY
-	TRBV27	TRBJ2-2	ASSLSETGELF
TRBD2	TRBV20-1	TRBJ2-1	SAPEVAGGDEQF
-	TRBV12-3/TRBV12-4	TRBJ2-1	ASSLAGGLSDEQF
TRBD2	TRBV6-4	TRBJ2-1	ASSDSSSGGGNEQF
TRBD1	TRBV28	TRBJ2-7	ASSFMGQSTYEQY
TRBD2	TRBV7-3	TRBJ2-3	ASSLTTGTSGRTDTQY
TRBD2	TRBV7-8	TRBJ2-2	ASSPLPAGGRSGELF
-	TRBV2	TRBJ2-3	VSSEDRNTDTQY
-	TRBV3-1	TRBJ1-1	ASSQTGGMGTEAF
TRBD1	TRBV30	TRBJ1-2	AWSAGTGEGYT
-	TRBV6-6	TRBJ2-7	ASSPGGRRPSYEQY
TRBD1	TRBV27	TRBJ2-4	ASSSWTGQAKNIQY